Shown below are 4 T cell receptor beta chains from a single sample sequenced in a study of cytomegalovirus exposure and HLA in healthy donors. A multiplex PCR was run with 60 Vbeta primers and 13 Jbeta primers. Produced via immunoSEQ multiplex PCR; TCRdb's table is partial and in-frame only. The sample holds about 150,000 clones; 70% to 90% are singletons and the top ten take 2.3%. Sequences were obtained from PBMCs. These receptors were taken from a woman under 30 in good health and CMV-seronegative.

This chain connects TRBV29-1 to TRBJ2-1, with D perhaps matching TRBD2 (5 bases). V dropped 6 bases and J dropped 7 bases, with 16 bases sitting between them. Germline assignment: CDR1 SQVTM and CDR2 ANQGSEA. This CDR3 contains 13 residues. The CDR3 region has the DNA TGCAGCGTAATCCCACTAGTAAGTAATGAGCAGTTCTTC. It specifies CSVIPLVSNEQFF.

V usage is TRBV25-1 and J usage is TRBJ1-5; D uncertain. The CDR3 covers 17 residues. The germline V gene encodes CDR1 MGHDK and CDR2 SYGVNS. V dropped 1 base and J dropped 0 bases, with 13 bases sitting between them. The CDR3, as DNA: TGTGCCAGCAGTGAATCGTGGGCAGCTTATAGCAATCAGCCCCAGCATTTT. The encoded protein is CASSESWAAYSNQPQHF.

CDR3 sequence: CASSSGLEHYEQYF. CDR3 DNA sequence: TGCGCCAGCAGCTCCGGACTAGAACACTACGAGCAGTACTTC. V and J are TRBV5-1 and TRBJ2-5; 7 nucleotides match TRBD2. Judging by the DNA end, TRBJ2-7 fits better; the J call may be wrong. CDR1 is SGHRS and CDR2 is YFSETQ in the germline V gene. The CDR3 extends over 14 amino acids.

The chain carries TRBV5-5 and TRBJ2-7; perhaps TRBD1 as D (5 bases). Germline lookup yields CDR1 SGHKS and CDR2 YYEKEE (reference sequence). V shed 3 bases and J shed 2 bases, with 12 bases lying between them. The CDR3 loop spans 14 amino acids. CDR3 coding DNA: TGTGCCAGCAGCTCGCAAGGGGCAACCTACGAGCAGTACTTC. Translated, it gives CASSSQGATYEQYF.